This entry features one T cell receptor beta chain sequence. As yet, its antigen is unknown. This sample was taken from a study of OX40 agonist ivuxolimab in advanced cancers. As for the study in general: Participants could have had prior anti-PD-1, anti-PD-L1 or anti-CTLA-4 therapy, and 40% had some. Points from the study as a whole: Clonal expansion from baseline to week 6 occurred in both CD4+ and CD8+ T cells.

The CDR3 loop spans 16 amino acids. Germline CDR1 LNHDA, CDR2 SQIVND (reference sequence). Trimming at V came to 6 bases and at J to 4 bases, leaving 11 bases not matched to a gene. Sequenced by immunoSEQ multiplex PCR; TCRdb stores in-frame clones only, minus some. Counted here are 100,000 or so clones, approximately 89% occurring once; the ten biggest clones make up roughly 0.15%. The chain employs TRBV19 and TRBJ2-3, with 9 bases matching TRBD2. This receptor was taken from an adult with an advanced solid tumor such as melanoma, head and neck, liver or kidney cancer. Specimen: CD4+ or CD8+ T cells sorted from blood, collected in a trial of the OX40 agonist ivuxolimab. The CDR3 bases are TGTGCCAGTAGAAGGAGCGGGGGGCCAGGGGCAGATACGCAGTATTTT. It translates to CASRRSGGPGADTQYF.